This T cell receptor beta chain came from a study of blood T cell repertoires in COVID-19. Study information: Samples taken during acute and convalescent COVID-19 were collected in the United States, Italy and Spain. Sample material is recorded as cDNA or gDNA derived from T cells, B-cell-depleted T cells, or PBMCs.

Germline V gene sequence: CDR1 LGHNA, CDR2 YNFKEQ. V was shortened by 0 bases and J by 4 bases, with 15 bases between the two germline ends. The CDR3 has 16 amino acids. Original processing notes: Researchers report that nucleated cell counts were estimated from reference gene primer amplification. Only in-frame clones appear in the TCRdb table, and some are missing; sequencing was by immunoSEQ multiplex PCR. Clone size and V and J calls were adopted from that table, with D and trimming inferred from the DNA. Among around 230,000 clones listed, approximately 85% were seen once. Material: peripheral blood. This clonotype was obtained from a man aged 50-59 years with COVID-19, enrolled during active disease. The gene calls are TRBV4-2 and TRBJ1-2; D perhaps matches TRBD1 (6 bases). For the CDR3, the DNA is TGTGCCAGCAGCCAAGATAGTTCGGCAGGGGCCTATGGCTACACCTTC. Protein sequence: CASSQDSSAGAYGYTF.